This T cell receptor (beta chain) was profiled in a study of T cell repertoires in cytomegalovirus infection (dated by TCRdb to 2018 to 2020). Regarding the research as a whole: Donor HLA type was relevant to the analysis, as public TCR beta signatures indicated carriage of CMV infection together with the matching HLA type. What the study reported, not specific to this receptor: The ex vivo response was dominated by HLA-C-restricted CMV-specific TCR beta clonotypes, and the single most frequent clonotype in two of eight donors was supplied by these HLA-C-restricted clonotypes. Cumulative frequency of public TCR beta family members discriminated carriers of CMV infection plus the relevant HLA type in this cohort and an independent 352-donor cohort.

Its CDR3 holds 14 amino acids, cysteine through phenylalanine. Kept here is only the CDR3 DNA, which spans 42 bases and is read in frame from base 1. Via the germline V gene, CDR1 is MNHEY and CDR2 SVGEGT. V is shortened by 0 bases, J by 0 bases, and the region joining them spans 5 bases. Instrument used: Illumina HiSeq 1500. The raw public data were reprocessed by TCRdb itself: fastp quality trimming at Q25, MiXCR clonotype calling, in-frame beta chains only. Identical CDR3 proteins give one entry, which carries the most common genes and DNA. The sample data list about 240,000 distinct CDR3 sequences, and 9% to 15% of these were observed just once. The biggest ten clones account for roughly 1.7% of the sample. The sample holds many counts of this clonotype. This receptor's antigen is unknown. No base-level quality is on record; no much larger clone is a single base apart.

The chain employs TRBV6-2 or TRBV6-3 and TRBJ1-1, with the D gene call left open. The specimen was PBMCs. The source is a human donor in good health (CMV status not recorded). Some clones in this sample may be carry-over from other donors' samples. At the DNA level, the sequence is TGTGCCAGCAGTTACTCCCAGGTGAACACTGAAGCTTTCTTT. This encodes CASSYSQVNTEAFF.